This TCR beta chain was recovered during a study of shared clonotypes between healthy human individuals. Study context: A few men and a couple of women, aged 18 to 49, were donors. CD8 memory received one plate per donor, CD8 naive two, CD4 memory three and CD4 naive three.

TCRdb's copy holds only in-frame clones and misses some; the assay was immunoSEQ multiplex PCR. Of about 1.9 million clones listed, 85% to 95% are singletons. The sample holds one count of this clone. Its antigen is still unknown. Naivety among CD8 cells was defined by CD45RO negativity and positive CCR7 selection, thereby excluding terminally differentiated effector memory CD45RA+ cells. Regarding the study as a whole: Clonotypes shared by all four sorted-subset donors had higher generation probabilities than non-shared clonotypes.

Sequencing input: naive CD8+ T cells from PBMCs. The TCR originated in a man aged 18 to 30 in good health. Some clones in this sample may be carry-over from other donors' samples.

The CDR3 is CASSFQDSNTGELFF. CDR3 bases: TGTGCCAGCAGTTTTCAGGACTCGAACACCGGGGAGCTGTTTTTT. The chain carries TRBV28 and TRBJ2-2; a possible D gene is TRBD2 (5 bases). The CDR3 totals 15 residues. V was clipped by 3 bases and J by 0 bases, with 8 bases between them. Germline lookup yields CDR1 MDHEN and CDR2 SYDVKM.